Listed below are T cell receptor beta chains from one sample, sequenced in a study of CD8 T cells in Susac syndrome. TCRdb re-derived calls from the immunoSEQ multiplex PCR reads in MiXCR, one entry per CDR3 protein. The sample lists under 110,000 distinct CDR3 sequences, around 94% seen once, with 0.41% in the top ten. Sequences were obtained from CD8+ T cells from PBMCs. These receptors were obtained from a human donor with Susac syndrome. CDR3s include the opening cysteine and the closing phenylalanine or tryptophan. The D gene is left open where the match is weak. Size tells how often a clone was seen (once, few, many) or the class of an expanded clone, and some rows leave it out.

TGTGCCAGCAGCTCAGGACGGTCTGCTTACGAGCAGTACTTC | CASSSGRSAYEQYF | TRBJ2-7 | . | TRBV6-5 | .
TGTGCCAGCACCAGATCTCGGGACGCACTAAATCAGCCCCAGCATTTT | CASTRSRDALNQPQHF | TRBJ1-5 | . | TRBV6-2/TRBV6-3 | .
TGTGCCAGCGGGGCGGCCTCTAGCACAGATACGCAGTATTTT | CASGAASSTDTQYF | TRBJ2-3 | . | TRBV9 | .
TGTGCCAGCAGCTTTCCCGACAGCCTTGAAGCTTTCTTT | CASSFPDSLEAFF | TRBJ1-1 | . | TRBV7-9 | once
TGTGCCAGCAGCCCCCTTGAGGGCTACTATGGCTACACCTTC | CASSPLEGYYGYTF | TRBJ1-2 | . | TRBV9 | .
TGTGCCAGCAGCCGAGAAGGAGTTTACAATGAGCAGTTCTTC | CASSREGVYNEQFF | TRBJ2-1 | . | TRBV14 | few
TGTGCCAGCAGCAAAGAACAGGCTCAAGAGACCCAGTACTTC | CASSKEQAQETQYF | TRBJ2-5 | . | TRBV21-1 | .
TGCAGCGGTCAGATCGACAGGTTCAATGAGCAGTTCTTC | CSGQIDRFNEQFF | TRBJ2-1 | . | TRBV29-1 | once
TGTGCCAGCAGCAGTACTAGCGATGCCTACGAGCAGTACTTC | CASSSTSDAYEQYF | TRBJ2-7 | TRBD2 | TRBV9 | .
TGTGCCAGCAGCTTAGTGGTCTTAGCTGAAGCTTTCTTT | CASSLVVLAEAFF | TRBJ1-1 | . | TRBV7-6 | .
TGCAGCGTCGGACAGGGTGCGGATGGCTACACCTTC | CSVGQGADGYTF | TRBJ1-2 | TRBD1 | TRBV29-1 | .
TGTGCCAGCAGCCCGCAGGGGGCTGGGATGAACACTGAAGCTTTCTTT | CASSPQGAGMNTEAFF | TRBJ1-1 | TRBD1 | TRBV13 | .
TGTGCCAGCAGCGTAAGGACTAGCGGGGAGGGCTATGAGCAGTTCTTC | CASSVRTSGEGYEQFF | TRBJ2-1 | TRBD2 | TRBV9 | .
TGTGCCAGCAGCCCCGGGACTAGCGGGGCCGGGGAGCTGTTTTTT | CASSPGTSGAGELFF | TRBJ2-2 | TRBD2 | TRBV5-4 | .
TGTGCCAGCAGCCCAGGGAACTCACCCCTCCACTTT | CASSPGNSPLHF | TRBJ1-6 | . | TRBV7-6 | .
TGTGCCAGCCGGGGACAGGGGATTTATAATTCACCCCTCCACTTT | CASRGQGIYNSPLHF | TRBJ1-6 | TRBD1 | TRBV27 | .